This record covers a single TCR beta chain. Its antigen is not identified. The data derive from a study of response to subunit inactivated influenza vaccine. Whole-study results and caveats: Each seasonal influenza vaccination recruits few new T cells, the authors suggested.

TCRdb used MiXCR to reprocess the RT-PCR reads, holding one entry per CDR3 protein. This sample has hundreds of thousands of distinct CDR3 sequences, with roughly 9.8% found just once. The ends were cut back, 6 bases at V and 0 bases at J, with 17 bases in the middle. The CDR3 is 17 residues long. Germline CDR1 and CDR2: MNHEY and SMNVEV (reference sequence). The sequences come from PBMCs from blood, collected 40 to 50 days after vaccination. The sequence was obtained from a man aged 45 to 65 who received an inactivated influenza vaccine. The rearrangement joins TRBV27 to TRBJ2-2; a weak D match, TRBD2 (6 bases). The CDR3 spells CASRGGIRSANTGELFF. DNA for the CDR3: TGTGCCAGCAGGGGGGGAATACGGAGCGCGAACACCGGGGAGCTGTTTTTT.